The 28 T cell receptor beta chains presented below share a single source sample, sequenced in a study of blood T cell repertoires in COVID-19. Only in-frame clones appear in the TCRdb table, and some are missing; sequencing was by immunoSEQ multiplex PCR. The sample gives about 400,000 clones, around 90% of which show up once; more than 2% is in the top ten. The sample taken for sequencing was PBMCs or T cells enriched from blood (not recorded which). These receptors originate from a woman in her forties with acute COVID-19.

This clone appeared once. The gene calls are TRBV19 and TRBJ2-3; tentative D call: TRBD1 (5 bases). This CDR3 is 14 amino acids long. The germline V and J ends were trimmed by 4 bases and 6 bases, with 14 bases remaining between them. CDR1 and CDR2 (germline): LNHDA, SQIVND (reference sequence). CDR3 bases: TGTGCCAGTAGTACTCTGGCAGGGAAGGATACGCAGTATTTT. Translating it yields CASSTLAGKDTQYF.

This chain links TRBV7-8 with TRBJ1-2; 10 bases match TRBD1. This CDR3 spans 15 amino acids. V gave up 2 bases and J gave up 4 bases; unmatched junction bases: 4. Germline CDR1 SGHVS, CDR2 FQNEAQ. CDR3 coding DNA: TGTGCCAGCAGCTTAATCGGACAGGGGGTCTATGGCTACACCTTC. Amino acid sequence: CASSLIGQGVYGYTF.

J is TRBJ2-5 and V is TRBV2; 10 bases align to TRBD1. J was trimmed by 2 bases and V by 1 base; bases with no gene match: 1. CDR1 and CDR2 from the germline V gene are SNHLY and FYNNEI. CDR3 length: 15 residues. CDR3 nucleotides: TGTGCCAGCAGTGAAGAGGGACAGGGGCAAGAGACCCAGTACTTC. Its protein is CASSEEGQGQETQYF.

The chain carries TRBV6-1 and TRBJ1-2, with D possibly being TRBD1 (6 bases). V shed 0 bases and J shed 8 bases, with 22 bases lying between them. The CDR3 has 17 amino acids. Germline CDR1 reads MNHNS; CDR2 reads SASEGT. The CDR3: CASSEAILPSWGPGYTF. Written as DNA, the CDR3 is TGTGCCAGCAGTGAAGCGATTCTGCCAAGTTGGGGGCCCGGCTACACCTTC.

A few counts support this clone. This sequence joins TRBV9 and TRBJ1-2; D remains ambiguous. The germline V gene has CDR1 SGDLS and CDR2 YYNGEE. This CDR3 comprises 12 residues. Trimming pared 4 bases from V and 7 bases from J, leaving 11 bases between. The CDR3 reads CASSPRAGGYTF. The CDR3 nucleotides are TGTGCCAGCAGCCCTCGGGCGGGTGGCTACACCTTC.

Only one count was recorded for this clone. V is TRBV19 and J is TRBJ1-4, with 8 nucleotides matching TRBD1. CDR3 length equals 14 residues. Germline lookup yields CDR1 LNHDA and CDR2 SQIVND (reference sequence). V lost 10 bases to trimming and J lost 5 bases; unmatched junction nucleotides: 9. CDR3 region: CATRIRQGNEKLFF. The CDR3 DNA follows: TGTGCCACACGGATCAGACAGGGGAATGAAAAACTGTTTTTT.

The chain employs TRBV9 and TRBJ2-1; TRBD1 matches at 7 bases. V lost 3 bases and J lost 12; bases outside the gene matches: 6. Germline CDR1 SGDLS, CDR2 YYNGEE. The CDR3 consists of 12 residues. The CDR3 loop is CASSETGTPQFF. CDR3 in DNA: TGTGCCAGCAGCGAGACAGGGACCCCGCAGTTCTTC.

V usage is TRBV19 and J usage is TRBJ1-2, with 12 bases fitting TRBD1. CDR3 length: 18 amino acids. Per the germline V gene, CDR1 is LNHDA and CDR2 is SQIVND (reference sequence). V was clipped by 4 bases and J by 2 bases; unmatched bases: 11. CDR3 nucleotides: TGTGCCAGTAGTAAAAAAGGGACAGGGGGCGAACAAAACTATGGCTACACCTTC. Protein sequence: CASSKKGTGGEQNYGYTF.

The table lists this clone with a few counts. V and J are TRBV10-3 and TRBJ1-4; the match to TRBD1 covers 9 bases. J lost 7 bases, V lost 2 bases, and 8 bases had no gene match. The germline gives CDR1 ENHRY, CDR2 SYGVKD. This CDR3 has 16 residues. The CDR3 reads CAISEPTGQGGEKLFF. For the CDR3, the DNA is TGTGCCATCAGTGAGCCCACGGGACAGGGCGGTGAAAAACTGTTTTTT.

The chain joins TRBV6-1 to TRBJ1-5, with 9 bases aligning to TRBD1. Germline V gene data show CDR1 as MNHNS and CDR2 as SASEGT. The CDR3 consists of 19 residues. Trimming at V came to 4 bases and at J to 3 bases, leaving 16 bases not matched to a gene. The CDR3 DNA follows: TGTGCCAGCAGTGTACGTCCCGGGACAGGGATAGGGGCCAATCAGCCCCAGCATTTT. Translation gives CASSVRPGTGIGANQPQHF.

This chain connects TRBV29-1 to TRBJ2-4; 8 nucleotides match TRBD2. The trim removed 7 bases at V and 3 bases at J, leaving 5 bases unmatched. Germline V gives CDR1 SQVTM, CDR2 ANQGSEA. This CDR3 region has 13 residues. The CDR3 coding sequence is TGCAGCGCCGCAGCGGGAGACAAAAACATTCAGTACTTC. This gives the protein CSAAAGDKNIQYF.

The J gene is TRBJ2-5, the V gene TRBV3-1 (or the pseudogene TRBV3-2), with D unresolved. This CDR3 has 16 residues. The germline V gene encodes CDR1 LGHDT and CDR2 YNNKEL (reference sequence). The ends were cut back, 1 base at V and 2 bases at J, with 14 bases in the middle. This CDR3 is CASSQGQILFQETQYF. Written as DNA, the CDR3 is TGTGCCAGCAGCCAAGGACAAATTCTTTTTCAAGAGACCCAGTACTTC.

The genes are TRBV6-5 and TRBJ1-6, with D maybe TRBD1 (6 bases). Germline-derived CDR1 and CDR2 are MNHEY and SVGAGI. The CDR3 spans 12 residues. V lost 6 bases and J 14 bases, leaving 14 bases between the germline ends. The CDR3, as DNA: TGTGCCAGCAGAACCGGGGACAAATCCCTCCACTTT. It codes for CASRTGDKSLHF.

This rearrangement joins TRBV19 to TRBJ1-2; 7 nucleotides match TRBD1. Germline V gene lookup returns CDR1 LNHDA and CDR2 SQIVND (reference sequence). This CDR3 is built from 17 residues. V lost 0 bases to trimming and J lost 0 bases; unmatched junction nucleotides: 7. The CDR3 DNA follows: TGTGCCAGTAGTATAGACACGGGACAGACCTCTAACTATGGCTACACCTTC. Its translation: CASSIDTGQTSNYGYTF.

The chain carries TRBV5-1 and TRBJ2-1; perhaps TRBD1 as D (6 bases). CDR3 size: 14 residues. Per the germline V gene, CDR1 is SGHRS and CDR2 is YFSETQ. Between the trimmed V and J ends, which lost 0 bases and 2 bases, there was a span of 6 bases. CDR3 loop: CASSLGQAYNEQFF. The DNA for the CDR3 is TGCGCCAGCAGCTTGGGACAGGCCTACAATGAGCAGTTCTTC. Drawing the rest from reference TRBV5-1 and TRBJ2-1, the complete variable domain is KAGVTQTPRYLIKTRGQQVTLSCSPISGHRSVSWYQQTPGQGLQFLFEYFSETQRNKGNFPGRFSGRQFSNSRSEMNVSTLELGDSALYLCASSLGQAYNEQFFGPGTRLTVL.

V gene TRBV7-8 combines with J gene TRBJ1-1; 8 bases are a match to TRBD1. Germline CDR1 and CDR2: SGHVS and FQNEAQ. The CDR3 covers 14 residues. Trimming cost V 5 bases and J 5 bases; bases outside gene matches: 7. Here the CDR3 DNA reads TGTGCCAGCAGCACTGACAGGGGAGTAACTGAAGCTTTCTTT. Translating gives CASSTDRGVTEAFF.

The sample holds one count of this clone. The chain combines TRBV5-4 with TRBJ2-3; D perhaps matches TRBD1 (5 bases). The germline V and J ends were trimmed by 0 bases and 2 bases, with 10 bases remaining between them. Germline values: CDR1 SGHNT, CDR2 YYREEE (reference sequence). CDR3 size: 15 residues. As DNA, the CDR3 is TGTGCCAGCAGCTTGGTCGACAGCTACACAGATACGCAGTATTTT. Protein: CASSLVDSYTDTQYF.

The chain is built from TRBV6-2 or TRBV6-3 and TRBJ2-1; D is unresolved. Trimming stripped 2 bases from V and 9 bases from J, with 11 bases between. CDR1 MNHEY and CDR2 SVGEGT come from the germline V gene. This CDR3 has 13 amino acids. The CDR3 DNA is TGTGCCAGCAGTTACGGCAGGTATAGTGAGCAGTTCTTC. Encoded protein: CASSYGRYSEQFF.

The chain employs TRBV11-2 and TRBJ2-3; D uncertain. The germline CDR1 and CDR2 sequences are SGHAT and FQNNGV. There are 13 residues in the CDR3. V was shortened by 5 bases and J by 3 bases, with 9 bases between the two germline ends. The CDR3 region has the DNA TGTGCCAGCAGCAACGGTCGGACAGATACGCAGTATTTT. It codes for CASSNGRTDTQYF.

V gene TRBV19 combines with J gene TRBJ1-2; D is uncertain. Deletions cut 7 bases from V and 0 bases from J, with 18 bases between. There are 16 residues in the CDR3. Germline loops: CDR1 LNHDA, CDR2 SQIVND (reference sequence). The chain's CDR3 is CASTHLPGLANYGYTF. CDR3 in DNA: TGTGCCAGTACCCATCTCCCGGGTCTCGCTAACTATGGCTACACCTTC.

This clone was picked up a small number of times. The chain combines TRBV19 with TRBJ2-7; unclear D gene. Germline assignment: CDR1 LNHDA and CDR2 SQIVND (reference sequence). The V and J ends lost 1 base and 2 bases respectively, with 6 bases between them. There are 13 residues in the CDR3. CDR3 residues: CASSIVGAYEQYF. The CDR3 DNA sequence: TGTGCCAGTAGTATAGTGGGCGCCTACGAGCAGTACTTC.

The chain uses TRBV11-2 and TRBJ1-5; 8 bases are shared with TRBD1. V shed 5 bases, J shed 0 bases, and the junction held 3 bases outside the gene matches. Germline CDR1 SGHAT, CDR2 FQNNGV. This CDR3 spans 15 amino acids. The DNA for the CDR3 is TGTGCCAGCAGCCGTGACAGGGGTAGCAATCAGCCCCAGCATTTT. Translated, it gives CASSRDRGSNQPQHF. Filled out from reference TRBV11-2 and TRBJ1-5, the complete variable domain reads EAGVAQSPRYKIIEKRQSVAFWCNPISGHATLYWYQQILGQGPKLLIQFQNNGVVDDSQLPKDRFSAERLKGVDSTLKIQPAKLEDSAVYLCASSRDRGSNQPQHFGDGTRLSIL.

The rearrangement links TRBV5-4 to TRBJ1-1; 8 bases agree with TRBD1. The CDR3 runs to 15 residues. V trimming: 4 bases; J trimming: 1 base; junction bases outside the gene matches: 6. Germline-derived CDR1 and CDR2 are SGHNT and YYREEE (reference sequence). The CDR3: CASSPGTGKNTEAFF. The CDR3 DNA follows: TGTGCCAGCAGCCCCGGGACAGGCAAGAACACTGAAGCTTTCTTT.

DNA for the CDR3: TGCAGCGTTGATCCACAAGAGACCCAGTACTTC. Residues: CSVDPQETQYF. V is TRBV29-1 and J is TRBJ2-5; D gene unclear. The ends were cut back, 3 bases at V and 2 bases at J, with 4 bases in the middle. This CDR3 has 11 amino acids. CDR1 is SQVTM and CDR2 is ANQGSEA in the germline V gene.

The V call is TRBV19, the J call TRBJ1-2; D remains ambiguous. Between the trimmed V and J ends, which lost 1 base and 4 bases, there was a span of 10 bases. In germline, CDR1 is LNHDA, CDR2 SQIVND (reference sequence). The CDR3 has 14 residues. The CDR3 region has the DNA TGTGCCAGTAGTATAGTAGAAGCCGGCTATGGCTACACCTTC. Translated, it gives CASSIVEAGYGYTF.

This chain uses TRBV21-1 with TRBJ2-2; no check of the table's D call, TRBD2, against the DNA was made. TRBV21-1 is listed as a pseudogene. The CDR3 covers 13 residues. CDR3 loop: CASSGTPHRELFF. The CDR3 coding sequence is TGTGCCAGCAGCGGGACTCCTCACCGGGAGCTGTTTTTT.

For this clone: An end of the junction does not agree with germline; a read error may underlie this. CDR3 loop: CASRLAGSWNEKLFF. The DNA for the CDR3 is TGCGCCAGCAGATTGGCAGGTTCCTGGAATGAAAAACTGTTTTTT. The chain joins TRBV5-1 to TRBJ1-4; no clear D gene. This CDR3 is built from 15 residues. The germline CDR1 and CDR2 sequences are SGHRS and YFSETQ. The whole variable domain, remainder taken from reference TRBV5-1 and TRBJ1-4, is KAGVTQTPRYLIKTRGQQVTLSCSPISGHRSVSWYQQTPGQGLQFLFEYFSETQRNKGNFPGRFSGRQFSNSRSEMNVSTLELGDSALYLCASRLAGSWNEKLFFGSGTQLSVL.

This rearrangement joins TRBV11-2 to TRBJ2-5; D remains unclear. The CDR3 sequence is 13 residues long. CDR1 and CDR2 (germline): SGHAT, FQNNGV. The V end was cut by 3 bases, the J end by 5 bases, with 10 bases between. This chain's CDR3 is CASSFSRLETQYF. The CDR3 DNA follows: TGTGCCAGCAGCTTTTCCAGGCTGGAGACCCAGTACTTC.